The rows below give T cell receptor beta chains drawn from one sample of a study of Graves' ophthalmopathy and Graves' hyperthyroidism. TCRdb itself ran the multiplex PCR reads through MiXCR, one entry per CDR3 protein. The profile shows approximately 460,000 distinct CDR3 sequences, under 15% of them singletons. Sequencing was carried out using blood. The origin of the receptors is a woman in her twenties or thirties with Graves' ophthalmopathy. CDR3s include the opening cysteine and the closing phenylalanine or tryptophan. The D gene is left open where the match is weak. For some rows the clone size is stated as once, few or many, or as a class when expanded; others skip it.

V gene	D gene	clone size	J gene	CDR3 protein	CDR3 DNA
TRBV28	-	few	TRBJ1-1	CASSLTARPTEAFF	TGTGCCAGCAGCCTGACAGCCCGCCCCACTGAAGCTTTCTTT
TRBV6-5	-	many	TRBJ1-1	CASSYSNPGAMNTEAFF	TGTGCCAGCAGTTACTCGAACCCAGGGGCCATGAACACTGAAGCTTTCTTT
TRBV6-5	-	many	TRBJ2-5	CASSRKTRGETQYF	TGTGCCAGCAGCCGTAAGACCAGGGGCGAGACCCAGTACTTC
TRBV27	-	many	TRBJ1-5	CASSPGRVEGNQPQHF	TGTGCCAGCAGCCCCGGTCGGGTCGAGGGCAATCAGCCCCAGCATTTT
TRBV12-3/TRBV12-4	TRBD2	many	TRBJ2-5	CASSLAGGPGETQYF	TGTGCCAGCAGTTTAGCGGGAGGGCCTGGGGAGACCCAGTACTTC
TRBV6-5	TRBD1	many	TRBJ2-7	CASSNRQGSYEQYF	TGTGCCAGCAGTAACAGACAGGGGTCCTACGAGCAGTACTTC
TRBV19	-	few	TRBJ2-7	CASSLQGGTSYEQYF	TGTGCCAGTAGTCTTCAGGGGGGAACGTCGTACGAGCAGTACTTC
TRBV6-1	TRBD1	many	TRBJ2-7	CASSARGTGAYEQYF	TGTGCCAGCAGTGCGCGAGGGACAGGGGCCTACGAGCAGTACTTC
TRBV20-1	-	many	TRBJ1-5	CSAGRDQPQHF	TGCAGTGCTGGGAGGGATCAGCCCCAGCATTTT
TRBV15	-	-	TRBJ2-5	CATSRDHAGTHYF	TGTGCCACCAGCAGAGATCACGCAGGGACCCATTACTTC
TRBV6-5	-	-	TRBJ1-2	CASSFGLGSDGYTF	TGTGCCAGCAGTTTTGGGCTGGGTAGCGATGGCTACACCTTC
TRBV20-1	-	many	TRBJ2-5	CSEIAQGETQYF	TGCAGTGAAATAGCGCAGGGGGAGACCCAGTACTTC
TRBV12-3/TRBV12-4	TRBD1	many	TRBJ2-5	CASSITGTGTQETQHF	TGTGCCAGCAGTATAACTGGGACAGGCACACAAGAGACCCAGCACTTC
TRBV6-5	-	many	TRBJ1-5	CASRHYPIVFDQPQHF	TGTGCCAGCCGTCATTACCCTATAGTTTTTGACCAGCCCCAGCATTTT
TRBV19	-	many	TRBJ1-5	CASSMSGSRQPQHF	TGTGCCAGTAGTATGTCGGGATCCAGGCAGCCCCAGCATTTT
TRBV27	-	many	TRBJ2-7	CASSKGPPGTYEQYF	TGTGCCAGCAGTAAGGGACCCCCGGGCACCTACGAGCAGTACTTC
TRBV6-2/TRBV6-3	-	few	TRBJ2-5	CASTKWGTQYF	TGTGCCAGCACGAAATGGGGGACCCAGTACTTC
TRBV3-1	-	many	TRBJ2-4	CASSHVGLAKNIQYF	TGTGCCAGCAGCCATGTGGGGCTAGCCAAAAACATTCAGTACTTC
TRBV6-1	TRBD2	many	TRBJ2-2	CAYDTSGNTGELFF	TGTGCCTACGATACTAGCGGGAACACCGGGGAGCTGTTTTTT
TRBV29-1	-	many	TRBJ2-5	CSVVREETQYF	TGCAGCGTTGTCAGGGAAGAGACCCAGTACTTC
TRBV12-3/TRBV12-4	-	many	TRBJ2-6	CASSLAHGAGANVLTF	TGTGCCAGCAGTTTAGCGCATGGGGCTGGGGCCAACGTCCTGACTTTC
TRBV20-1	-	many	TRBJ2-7	CSARDGGSEYEQYF	TGCAGTGCTAGAGATGGAGGAAGCGAATACGAGCAGTACTTC
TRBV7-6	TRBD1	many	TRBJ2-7	CASSPAGTGAYEQYF	TGTGCCAGCAGCCCTGCTGGGACAGGAGCCTACGAGCAGTACTTC
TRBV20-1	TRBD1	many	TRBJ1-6	CSASRGTGNSPLHF	TGCAGTGCTAGTCGAGGGACAGGGAACTCACCCCTCCACTTT
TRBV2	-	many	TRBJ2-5	CASSVDETQYF	TGTGCCAGCAGTGTCGACGAGACCCAGTACTTC
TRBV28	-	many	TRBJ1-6	CASIPGKQSRSPLHF	TGTGCCAGCATCCCCGGGAAACAGAGTCGTTCACCCCTCCACTTT